The 5 T cell receptor beta chains reported below all come from one sample, sequenced in a study of blood T cell repertoires in COVID-19. This table comes from immunoSEQ multiplex PCR, and its TCRdb copy is limited to in-frame clones, with some not included. Here the sample spans around 160,000 clones, 70% to 90% being singletons. The sequencing input was peripheral blood. Every receptor here comes from a woman aged 60-75 years with COVID-19, enrolled during active disease.

This clone showed up just a few times. In the same sample, other DNA sequences code for this CDR3. The chain combines TRBV10-3 with TRBJ2-7; D remains unclear. Trimming took off 2 bases at V and 3 bases at J, with 5 bases between the two ends. This CDR3 spans 12 amino acids. In germline, CDR1 is ENHRY, CDR2 SYGVKD. CDR3 sequence (DNA): TGTGCCATCAGTGAGGGCGGCTACGAGCAGTACTTC. Its protein is CAISEGGYEQYF.

This clone has just one count. This chain connects TRBV6-5 to TRBJ2-5; D gene unclear. CDR1 and CDR2 from the germline V gene are MNHEY and SVGAGI. The ends were cut back, 6 bases at V and 5 bases at J, with 19 bases in the middle. This CDR3 comprises 15 residues. The CDR3 here is CASSYLLGSPETQYF. The CDR3 nucleotides are TGTGCCAGCAGCTACCTCCTGGGCAGTCCGGAGACCCAGTACTTC.

The rearrangement joins TRBV15 to TRBJ1-2; TRBD1 matches at 9 bases. The germline gives CDR1 LNHNV, CDR2 YYDKDF (reference sequence). With V trimmed by 1 base and J by 0 bases, 0 bases remained unmatched. The CDR3 has 15 amino acids. The CDR3 spells CATSRGQGANYGYTF. CDR3 DNA sequence: TGTGCCACCAGCAGAGGACAGGGGGCTAACTATGGCTACACCTTC.

The CDR3 DNA reads as TGTGCCAGTAGTACTTCCTCGGGTGGAAACACCATATATTTT. Residues: CASSTSSGGNTIYF. This chain connects TRBV19 to TRBJ1-3; D gene uncertain. Trimming took 4 bases from V and 3 from J, leaving 10 bases between them. There are 14 residues in the CDR3. Germline V gene sequence: CDR1 LNHDA, CDR2 SQIVND (reference sequence).

The V gene is TRBV3-1 (or the pseudogene TRBV3-2), the J gene TRBJ2-3; 12 bases match TRBD2. The CDR3 runs 19 residues. Trimming removed 1 base from V and 0 bases from J; junction bases left unmatched: 8. Germline CDR1 LGHDT, CDR2 YNNKEL (reference sequence). CDR3 amino acids: CASSQASLAGGPSTDTQYF. DNA of the CDR3: TGTGCCAGCAGCCAAGCATCCCTAGCGGGGGGGCCTAGCACAGATACGCAGTATTTT.